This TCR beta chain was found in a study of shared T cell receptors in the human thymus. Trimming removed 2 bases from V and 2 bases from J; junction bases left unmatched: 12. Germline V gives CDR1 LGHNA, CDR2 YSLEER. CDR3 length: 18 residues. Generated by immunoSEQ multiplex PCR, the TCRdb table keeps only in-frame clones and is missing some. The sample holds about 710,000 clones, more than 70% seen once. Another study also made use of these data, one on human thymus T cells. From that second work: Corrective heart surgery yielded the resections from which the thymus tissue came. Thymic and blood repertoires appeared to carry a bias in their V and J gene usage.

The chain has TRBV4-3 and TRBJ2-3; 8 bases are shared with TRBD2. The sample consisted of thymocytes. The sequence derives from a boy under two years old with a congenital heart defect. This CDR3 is CASSQLVPTGGFTDTQYF. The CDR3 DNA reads TGCGCCAGCAGCCAACTAGTCCCAACGGGAGGGTTCACAGATACGCAGTATTTT.